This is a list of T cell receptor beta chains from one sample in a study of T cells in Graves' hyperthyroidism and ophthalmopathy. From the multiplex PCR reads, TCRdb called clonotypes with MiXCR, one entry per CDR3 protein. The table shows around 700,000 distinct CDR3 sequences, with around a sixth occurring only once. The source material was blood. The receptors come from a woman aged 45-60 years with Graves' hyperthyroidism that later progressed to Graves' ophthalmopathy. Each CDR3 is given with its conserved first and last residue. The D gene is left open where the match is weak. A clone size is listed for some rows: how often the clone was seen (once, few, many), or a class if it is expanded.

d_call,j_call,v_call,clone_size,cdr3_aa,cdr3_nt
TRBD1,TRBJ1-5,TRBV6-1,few,CASSEGVWDRAHQPQHF,TGTGCCAGCAGTGAAGGAGTGTGGGACAGGGCCCATCAGCCCCAGCATTTT
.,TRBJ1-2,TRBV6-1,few,CASSETVDGGYTF,TGTGCCAGCAGTGAAACGGTGGATGGGGGCTACACCTTC
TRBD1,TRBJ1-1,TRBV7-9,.,CASSFPGQGEFEAFF,TGTGCCAGCAGCTTTCCGGGACAGGGGGAATTTGAAGCTTTCTTT
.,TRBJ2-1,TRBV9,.,CASSARQWNEQFF,TGTGCCAGCAGCGCACGGCAATGGAATGAGCAGTTCTTC
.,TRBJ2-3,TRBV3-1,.,CASSQGPPPRHTDTQYF,TGTGCCAGCAGCCAAGGTCCTCCCCCTCGGCACACAGATACGCAGTATTTT
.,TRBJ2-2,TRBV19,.,CASGRNTGELFF,TGTGCCAGTGGCAGAAACACCGGGGAGCTGTTTTTT
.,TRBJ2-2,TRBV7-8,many,CASSLQLDGAGELFF,TGTGCCAGCAGCTTACAACTAGATGGTGCCGGGGAGCTGTTTTTT
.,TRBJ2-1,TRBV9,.,CASSSQGGNEQFF,TGTGCCAGCAGCTCTCAGGGGGGAAATGAGCAGTTCTTC
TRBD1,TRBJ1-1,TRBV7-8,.,CASSLGGGETDRASFF,TGTGCCAGCAGCTTAGGGGGGGGGGAGACGGACAGGGCAAGCTTCTTT
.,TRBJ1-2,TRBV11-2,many,CASSYSGSRGYTF,TGTGCCAGCAGCTATTCAGGGTCCAGAGGCTACACCTTC
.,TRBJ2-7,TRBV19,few,CASSDLGGEQYF,TGTGCCAGTAGTGACCTGGGCGGCGAGCAGTACTTC
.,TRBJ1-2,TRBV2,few,CASSGAATEVWGYTF,TGTGCCAGCAGCGGGGCCGCGACAGAGGTGTGGGGCTACACCTTC
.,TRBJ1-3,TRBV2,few,CASSEAKGAVGNTIYF,TGTGCCAGCAGTGAAGCGAAGGGCGCCGTTGGAAACACCATATATTTT
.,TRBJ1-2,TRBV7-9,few,CASSSLSGSYGYTF,TGTGCCAGCAGTTCCTTATCGGGAAGCTATGGCTACACCTTC
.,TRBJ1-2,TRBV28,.,CASSFDLASYNYGYTF,TGTGCCAGCAGTTTCGATTTAGCTTCTTATAACTATGGCTACACCTTC
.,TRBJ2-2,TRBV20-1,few,CSARGRGRNTGELFF,TGCAGTGCTAGGGGCCGGGGGAGGAACACCGGGGAGCTGTTTTTT
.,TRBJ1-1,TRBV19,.,CASSIDPASDTEAFF,TGTGCCAGTAGTATAGATCCGGCTTCGGACACTGAAGCTTTCTTT
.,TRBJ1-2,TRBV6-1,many,CASTQDRIYGYTF,TGTGCCAGTACCCAGGACAGAATCTATGGCTACACCTTC
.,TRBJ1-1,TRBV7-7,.,CASSLANSRRGTEAFF,TGTGCTAGCAGCTTAGCCAACAGCCGAAGGGGCACTGAAGCTTTCTTT
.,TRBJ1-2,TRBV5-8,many,CASSFSSSYGYTF,TGTGCCAGCAGCTTCTCATCCTCCTATGGCTACACCTTC
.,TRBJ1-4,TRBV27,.,CASSLAWPRVEKLFF,TGTGCCAGCAGTTTAGCCTGGCCCCGGGTTGAAAAACTGTTTTTT
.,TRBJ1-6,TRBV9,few,CASSVRDAGTFEGSPLHF,TGTGCCAGCAGCGTAAGGGACGCCGGGACGTTCGAAGGTTCACCCCTCCACTTT
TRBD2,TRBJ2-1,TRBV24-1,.,CATSGSGTSSNEQFF,TGTGCCACCAGTGGGTCCGGGACTAGTAGCAATGAGCAGTTCTTC
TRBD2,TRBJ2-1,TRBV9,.,CASSVEGSAGVAYNEQFF,TGTGCCAGCAGCGTAGAGGGGTCTGCGGGGGTGGCCTACAATGAGCAGTTCTTC
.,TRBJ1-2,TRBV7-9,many,CASSLAAAGANYGYTF,TGTGCCAGCAGCTTAGCGGCGGCAGGCGCTAACTATGGCTACACCTTC
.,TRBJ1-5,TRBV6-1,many,CASSEGDNWRQRERGQPQHF,TGTGCCAGCAGTGAAGGGGATAATTGGAGACAGAGGGAAAGGGGTCAGCCCCAGCATTTT
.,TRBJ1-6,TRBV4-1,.,CASSQDRSRGSNSPLHF,TGCGCCAGCAGCCAAGATAGGAGCAGGGGTTCGAATTCACCCCTCCACTTT
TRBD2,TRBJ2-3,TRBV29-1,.,CSVRGSLAGVDTQYF,TGCAGCGTACGTGGGAGCCTAGCGGGGGTAGATACGCAGTATTTT
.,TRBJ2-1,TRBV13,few,CASRRENNEQFF,TGTGCCAGCAGGAGGGAAAACAATGAGCAGTTCTTC
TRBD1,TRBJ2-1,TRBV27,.,CASSPRRTGGLPYNEQFF,TGTGCCAGCAGTCCGCGCCGGACAGGGGGCCTCCCCTACAATGAGCAGTTCTTC
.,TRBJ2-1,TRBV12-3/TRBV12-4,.,CASSPPSEIPYNEQFF,TGTGCCAGCAGTCCCCCTAGCGAAATCCCCTACAATGAGCAGTTCTTC
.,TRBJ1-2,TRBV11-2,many,CASSLGPVNYGYTF,TGTGCCAGCAGCTTAGGTCCGGTTAACTATGGCTACACCTTC
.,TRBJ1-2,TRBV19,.,CASATENYGYTF,TGTGCCAGTGCGACAGAAAACTATGGCTACACCTTC
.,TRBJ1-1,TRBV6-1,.,CASTLNGNTEAFF,TGTGCCAGCACCTTAAATGGGAACACTGAAGCGTTCTTT
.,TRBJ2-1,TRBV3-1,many,CASSQDYSRVSEQFF,TGTGCCAGCAGCCAAGATTATTCGAGGGTCAGTGAGCAGTTCTTC
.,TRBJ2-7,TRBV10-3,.,CAIRQQTGALYEQYF,TGTGCCATCAGACAACAAACGGGGGCGCTTTACGAGCAGTACTTC
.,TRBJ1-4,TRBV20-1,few,CSARAPYNEKLFF,TGCAGTGCTAGAGCCCCGTATAATGAAAAACTGTTTTTT
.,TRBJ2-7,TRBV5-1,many,CASSDSVEQYF,TGCGCCAGCAGTGATTCGGTCGAGCAGTACTTC
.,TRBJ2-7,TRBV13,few,CASSSRGIKGDEQYF,TGTGCCAGCAGCTCCCGCGGGATTAAGGGGGACGAGCAGTACTTC
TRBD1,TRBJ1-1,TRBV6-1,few,CASIGTGEEAFF,TGTGCCAGCATTGGGACAGGTGAAGAAGCTTTCTTT
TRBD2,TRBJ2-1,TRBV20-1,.,CSAPVPPGRGASFNEQFF,TGCAGTGCTCCCGTCCCCCCGGGGCGGGGGGCTTCCTTCAATGAGCAGTTCTTC
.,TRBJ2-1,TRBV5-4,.,CASSLDKNSYNEQFF,TGTGCCAGCAGCCTAGACAAGAACTCCTACAATGAGCAGTTCTTC
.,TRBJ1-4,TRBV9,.,CASSVEGGARGEKLFF,TGTGCCAGCAGCGTAGAGGGAGGGGCGCGTGGTGAAAAACTGTTTTTT
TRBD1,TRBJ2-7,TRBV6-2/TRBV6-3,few,CASRPDRAGYEQYF,TGTGCCAGCAGACCAGACAGGGCGGGCTACGAGCAGTACTTC
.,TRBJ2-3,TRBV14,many,CASSQRQLTDTQYF,TGTGCCAGCAGCCAAAGACAACTCACAGATACGCAGTATTTT
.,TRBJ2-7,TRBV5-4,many,CASSLGVRVYEQYF,TGTGCCAGCAGCTTGGGTGTCAGAGTCTACGAGCAGTACTTC
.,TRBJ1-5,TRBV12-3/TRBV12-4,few,CASSVDGGGPQHF,TGTGCCAGCAGTGTAGACGGGGGTGGGCCCCAGCATTTT
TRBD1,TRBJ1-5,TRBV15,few,CATSRDRSAGQPQHF,TGTGCCACCAGCAGGGACAGGTCTGCAGGTCAGCCCCAGCATTTT